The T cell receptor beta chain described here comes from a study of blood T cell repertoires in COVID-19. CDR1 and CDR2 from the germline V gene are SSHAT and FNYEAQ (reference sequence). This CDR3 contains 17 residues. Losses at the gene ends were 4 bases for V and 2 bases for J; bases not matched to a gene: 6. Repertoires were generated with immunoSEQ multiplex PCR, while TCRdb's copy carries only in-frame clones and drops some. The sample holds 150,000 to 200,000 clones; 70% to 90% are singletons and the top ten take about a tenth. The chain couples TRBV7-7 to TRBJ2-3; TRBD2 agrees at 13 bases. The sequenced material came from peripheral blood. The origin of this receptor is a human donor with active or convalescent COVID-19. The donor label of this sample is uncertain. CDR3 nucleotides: TGTGCCAGCAGCTCCGGACTAGCGGGGGCCAACACAGATACGCAGTATTTT. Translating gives CASSSGLAGANTDTQYF.